The rows below give T cell receptor beta chains drawn from one sample of a study of blood T cell repertoires in COVID-19. The table came from immunoSEQ multiplex PCR; TCRdb's copy has only in-frame clones and leaves some out. The profile shows 30,000 to 35,000 clones, 89% of them singletons. Sequencing was performed on peripheral blood. These receptors were taken from a man older than 75 with acute or convalescent COVID-19. The CDR3 runs from the conserved cysteine through the conserved F or W. The D gene is left open where the match is weak. Clone size is given for some rows only: seen once, a few or many times, or a class if the clone is expanded.

j_call v_call clone_size d_call cdr3_nt cdr3_aa
TRBJ2-2 TRBV10-3 NA TRBD1 TGTGCCATCAGCCGCGACAGGGAAAACACCGGGGAGCTGTTTTTT CAISRDRENTGELFF
TRBJ2-1 TRBV24-1 NA NA TGTGCCACCAGTGATTCGTTGCCGGGAGACAATGAGCAGTTCTTC CATSDSLPGDNEQFF
TRBJ2-5 TRBV7-9 NA TRBD1 TGTGCCAGCAGCTTAGCACAGGGGTTCGGGGAGACCCAGTACTTC CASSLAQGFGETQYF
TRBJ1-6 TRBV27 NA NA TGTGCCAGCAGTGTAAACGCCCGTGGAGCCAATTCACCCCTCCACTTT CASSVNARGANSPLHF
TRBJ2-5 TRBV7-2 once NA TGTGCCAGCAGCGAAGTTTGGATAGCGGTTCAAGAGACCCAGTACTTC CASSEVWIAVQETQYF
TRBJ1-1 TRBV19 once TRBD1 TGTGCCAGTAGTAACCGGGACAGGGGCATGAACACTGAAGCTTTCTTT CASSNRDRGMNTEAFF
TRBJ1-2 TRBV18 NA TRBD1 TGTGCCAGCTCACCACCGCAGGGGGACTATGGCTACACCTTC CASSPPQGDYGYTF
TRBJ2-1 TRBV7-8 NA NA TGTGCCAGCAGCCGTGACCAGGGTAATGAGCAGTTCTTC CASSRDQGNEQFF
TRBJ2-2 TRBV6-6 NA NA TGTGCCAGCATTCGCGTAATTCCCGGGGAGCTGTTTTTT CASIRVIPGELFF
TRBJ2-1 TRBV10-3 NA TRBD2 TGTGCCATCAGTGAGTATAGCGGGATGAATTTTGAGCAGTTCTTC CAISEYSGMNFEQFF
TRBJ1-1 TRBV20-1 NA NA TGCAGTGCTAGTACAAGACAGGAGGCCCCTGAAGCTTTCTTT CSASTRQEAPEAFF
TRBJ2-7 TRBV5-1 NA TRBD1 TGCGCCAGCAGCTTGGTGCAGGGGGATTACGAGCAGTACTTC CASSLVQGDYEQYF
TRBJ2-1 TRBV18 NA NA TGTGCCAGCTCACCACCGGGAGACTACAATGAGCAGTTCTTC CASSPPGDYNEQFF
TRBJ2-3 TRBV24-1 NA NA TGTGCCACCAGTGATTTACCCTCAGGACACCCTGGGACAGATACGCAGTATTTT CATSDLPSGHPGTDTQYF
TRBJ1-6 TRBV2 once NA TGTGCCAGCGGAGGCAGTAGGCATTCACCCCTCCACTTT CASGGSRHSPLHF
TRBJ1-3 TRBV19 NA TRBD1 TGTGCCAGTAGTAACCTCGGACAGGGACACGCTGGAAACACCATATATTTT CASSNLGQGHAGNTIYF
TRBJ2-5 TRBV7-9 NA TRBD2 TGTGCCAGCAGCTTATCGGGACTAGCGGGAGGGATTAAAGAGACCCAGTACTTC CASSLSGLAGGIKETQYF
TRBJ1-6 TRBV18 NA NA TGTGCCAGCTCACCACAGGAGACAGTTAATTCACCCCTCCACTTT CASSPQETVNSPLHF
TRBJ2-1 TRBV5-4 once TRBD1 TGTGCCAGCAGCTTATATCAAGGGGGCCACGATGAGCAGTTCTTC CASSLYQGGHDEQFF
TRBJ2-3 TRBV27 NA NA TGTGCCAGCAGCCTAGGGGGACGGCCAGATACGCAGTATTTT CASSLGGRPDTQYF
TRBJ1-5 TRBV5-8 NA NA TGTGCCAGCAGCTCGCCTGCTTGGGCAGGGCATTTT CASSSPAWAGHF
TRBJ1-6 TRBV5-4 NA NA TGTGCCAGCAGCTTTACAGGAGTTAATTCACCCCTCCACTTT CASSFTGVNSPLHF
TRBJ1-5 TRBV30 NA TRBD1 TGTGCCTGGGCGACAGGGGTCAATCAGCCCCAGCATTTT CAWATGVNQPQHF
TRBJ2-2 TRBV4-1 NA TRBD1 TGCGCCAGCAGCCGGGACAGATTTGACACCGGGGAGCTGTTTTTT CASSRDRFDTGELFF
TRBJ2-5 TRBV7-2 NA TRBD2 TGTGCCAGCAGCTTGGGACTAGAAGTGGAGACCCAGTACTTC CASSLGLEVETQYF
TRBJ2-7 TRBV5-1 NA NA TGCGCCAGCAGCTTTTTTTGGGCGGGTTCCCCCAACTACGAGCAGTACTTC CASSFFWAGSPNYEQYF
TRBJ2-3 TRBV19 NA TRBD2 TGTGCCAGTGGTGGGCGGGAGGTGGCGGATACGCAGTATTTT CASGGREVADTQYF
TRBJ1-1 TRBV10-3 NA TRBD1 TGTGCCATCAGTGAGTCGCAGGGGGCTGAAGCTTTCTTT CAISESQGAEAFF
TRBJ1-1 TRBV12-3/TRBV12-4 NA NA TGTGCCAGCAGTTTCGAGAGGCATGAAGCTTTCTTT CASSFERHEAFF
TRBJ2-1 TRBV11-1 few NA TGTGCCAGCAGCTTAGCGGGAGGAAACTACAATGAGCAGTTCTTC CASSLAGGNYNEQFF
TRBJ2-5 TRBV18 once TRBD1 TGTGCCAGCTCACCACCGCTAAGGGGGCTCCCTCAAGAGACCCAGTACTTC CASSPPLRGLPQETQYF
TRBJ2-1 TRBV27 NA NA TGTGCCAGCAGTGAAACTAGAGGAAAGAGGGCCTACAATGAGCAGTTCTTC CASSETRGKRAYNEQFF
TRBJ1-4 TRBV21-1 NA NA TGTGCCAGCAGCAAGGGAGAGACTAATGAAAAACTGTTTTTT CASSKGETNEKLFF
TRBJ2-1 TRBV2 NA NA TGTGCCAGCAGTGAAGAGGGAGGTAGATTCGGTGAGCAGTTCTTC CASSEEGGRFGEQFF
TRBJ2-1 TRBV7-9 NA TRBD1 TGTGCCAGCAGCTCCGGACAGGGGCGGTTTGAGCAGTTCTTC CASSSGQGRFEQFF
TRBJ2-4 TRBV27 NA NA TGTGCCAGCAGTTCCCAGGTAGCCAAAAACATTCAGTACTTC CASSSQVAKNIQYF
TRBJ2-3 TRBV6-4 NA NA TGTGCCAGCAGTGAAACGGGAGATCCCACAGATACGCAGTATTTT CASSETGDPTDTQYF
TRBJ1-3 TRBV29-1 once NA TGCAGCGCCGAGATACTGGGAAACACCATATATTTT CSAEILGNTIYF
TRBJ1-2 TRBV5-1 NA TRBD1 TGCGCCAGCAGCAGACAGGGACCCGACTATGGCTACACCTTC CASSRQGPDYGYTF